This TCR beta chain was sequenced in a study of blood T cell repertoires in COVID-19. Patients at the Seattle site were enrolled during active infection and followed longitudinally. Produced via immunoSEQ multiplex PCR; TCRdb's table is partial and in-frame only. This sample has over 100,000 clones, with around 89% found just once. Trimming shortened V by 3 bases and J by 0 bases, and 12 bases separated the two germline ends. Germline V lookup: CDR1 SGHAT, CDR2 FQNNGV. This CDR3 is 15 amino acids long. This sequence originates from a man between 60 and 70 years old with COVID-19, enrolled during active disease. The chain combines TRBV11-2 with TRBJ2-7, with D uncertain. Sample: peripheral blood. In DNA form, the CDR3 reads TGTGCCAGCAGCTTCGGCGCGGCAGCCTCCTACGAGCAGTACTTC. This gives the protein CASSFGAAASYEQYF.